Listed below are T cell receptor beta chains from one sample, sequenced in a study of blood T cell repertoires in COVID-19. Measured with immunoSEQ multiplex PCR; TCRdb has only the in-frame clones, and not every one. The data show tens of thousands of clones, around 80% seen once. Sample: peripheral blood. These receptors came from a man aged 45-65 years with active COVID-19. The CDR3 runs from the conserved cysteine through the conserved F or W. D genes are given only for firm matches. Not all rows give a size; the values are once, few, many and, for expanded clones, a class.

d_gene: TRBD1; abundance: NA; v_gene: TRBV4-1; j_gene: TRBJ2-7; CDR3aa: CASSQPGTGVYEQYF; CDR3nt: TGCGCCAGCAGCCAACCCGGGACAGGGGTCTACGAGCAGTACTTC
d_gene: NA; abundance: NA; v_gene: TRBV5-4; j_gene: TRBJ2-3; CDR3aa: CASSLRAGGTDTQYF; CDR3nt: TGTGCCAGCAGCTTGAGGGCAGGGGGCACAGATACGCAGTATTTT
d_gene: NA; abundance: NA; v_gene: TRBV10-3; j_gene: TRBJ2-5; CDR3aa: CAISPKRGGQETQYF; CDR3nt: TGTGCCATCAGTCCAAAGAGGGGGGGCCAAGAGACCCAGTACTTC
d_gene: NA; abundance: few; v_gene: TRBV5-3; j_gene: TRBJ2-7; CDR3aa: CARTPQGGYYEQYF; CDR3nt: TGTGCCAGAACTCCACAGGGGGGGTACTACGAGCAGTACTTC
d_gene: TRBD1; abundance: NA; v_gene: TRBV5-5; j_gene: TRBJ2-5; CDR3aa: CASSSLQGAEETQYF; CDR3nt: TGTGCCAGCAGCTCACTACAGGGGGCGGAGGAGACCCAGTACTTC
d_gene: NA; abundance: NA; v_gene: TRBV2; j_gene: TRBJ1-6; CDR3aa: CASSSGKESPLHF; CDR3nt: TGTGCCAGCAGTTCAGGGAAGGAGTCACCCCTCCACTTT
d_gene: TRBD2; abundance: NA; v_gene: TRBV30; j_gene: TRBJ2-7; CDR3aa: CAWTLGGLAGVNEQYF; CDR3nt: TGTGCCTGGACCCTCGGGGGACTAGCGGGAGTCAACGAGCAGTACTTC
d_gene: NA; abundance: NA; v_gene: TRBV23-1; j_gene: TRBJ2-5; CDR3aa: CASSQWRGRTETQYF; CDR3nt: TGCGCCAGCAGTCAATGGAGGGGGCGTACTGAGACCCAGTACTTC
d_gene: NA; abundance: NA; v_gene: TRBV21-1; j_gene: TRBJ2-1; CDR3aa: CARRGGPYEQFF; CDR3nt: TGTGCCCGGCGGGGGGGGCCTTATGAGCAGTTCTTC
d_gene: NA; abundance: NA; v_gene: TRBV27; j_gene: TRBJ2-7; CDR3aa: CASSLSRGNYEQYF; CDR3nt: TGTGCCAGCAGTCTTAGTAGGGGGAACTACGAGCAGTACTTC
d_gene: TRBD2; abundance: NA; v_gene: TRBV19; j_gene: TRBJ2-1; CDR3aa: CASSYPGLAGRQFF; CDR3nt: TGTGCCAGTAGTTACCCGGGACTAGCGGGACGGCAGTTCTTC
d_gene: NA; abundance: NA; v_gene: TRBV27; j_gene: TRBJ1-1; CDR3aa: CASSFVGGDRDTEAFF; CDR3nt: TGTGCCAGCAGTTTCGTCGGGGGGGATCGGGACACTGAAGCTTTCTTT
d_gene: TRBD1; abundance: NA; v_gene: TRBV6-2/TRBV6-3; j_gene: TRBJ1-1; CDR3aa: CASSYSPGQGRFTEAFF; CDR3nt: TGTGCCAGCAGTTATTCCCCGGGACAGGGAAGGTTCACTGAAGCTTTCTTT
d_gene: NA; abundance: NA; v_gene: TRBV7-9; j_gene: TRBJ2-1; CDR3aa: CASSLWPDYNEQFF; CDR3nt: TGTGCCAGCAGCTTGTGGCCCGACTACAATGAGCAGTTCTTC
d_gene: NA; abundance: NA; v_gene: TRBV6-1; j_gene: TRBJ1-2; CDR3aa: CASSEWTGNYGYTF; CDR3nt: TGTGCCAGCAGTGAATGGACTGGTAACTATGGCTACACCTTC
d_gene: NA; abundance: once; v_gene: TRBV5-1; j_gene: TRBJ2-1; CDR3aa: CASSSGDSYNEQFF; CDR3nt: TGCGCCAGCAGCTCGGGGGACTCCTACAATGAGCAGTTCTTC
d_gene: NA; abundance: NA; v_gene: TRBV27; j_gene: TRBJ1-1; CDR3aa: CASSRPGTEAFF; CDR3nt: TGTGCCAGCAGCCGGCCGGGCACTGAAGCTTTCTTT
d_gene: TRBD1; abundance: NA; v_gene: TRBV4-1; j_gene: TRBJ1-2; CDR3aa: CASSEIRTGREGYTF; CDR3nt: TGCGCCAGCAGTGAAATTAGGACAGGGAGGGAGGGCTACACCTTC
d_gene: TRBD1; abundance: NA; v_gene: TRBV23-1; j_gene: TRBJ2-4; CDR3aa: CASIAGTGGPLAKNIQYF; CDR3nt: TGCGCCAGCATCGCCGGGACAGGAGGTCCTCTAGCCAAAAACATTCAGTACTTC
d_gene: NA; abundance: NA; v_gene: TRBV7-8; j_gene: TRBJ1-1; CDR3aa: CASSYNRVRDTEAFF; CDR3nt: TGTGCCAGCAGCTACAACAGGGTTCGGGACACTGAAGCTTTCTTT